This entry lists 19 T cell receptor beta chains sequenced from one sample in a study of CD8 T cells in ankylosing spondylitis. In TCRdb, the 5' RACE reads were re-called with MiXCR into one record per CDR3 protein. The table shows about 250,000 distinct CDR3 sequences, with over 30% occurring only once. Sequencing was performed on blood, either unsorted or a sorted T cell fraction (not recorded which). The receptors shown here come from a male donor with ankylosing spondylitis or in good health (not recorded which).

The chain recombines TRBV27 with TRBJ1-5, with 10 bases fitting TRBD1. From germline, CDR1 is MNHEY and CDR2 SMNVEV (reference sequence). With V trimmed by 3 bases and J by 4 bases, 9 bases remained unmatched. The CDR3 totals 17 residues. CDR3 DNA sequence: TGTGCCAGCAGTTTCCTAGGCGGGACAGGGGCGAATCAGCCCCAGCATTTT. As protein: CASSFLGGTGANQPQHF.

This clonotype was seen repeatedly, ten times or more. The gene calls are TRBV20-1 and TRBJ2-1; 8 bases line up with TRBD2. CDR1 DFQATT and CDR2 SNEGSKA come from the germline V gene (reference sequence). Trimming took 0 bases from V and 10 from J; bases not matched to a gene: 8. This CDR3 contains 14 residues. The CDR3 sequence is CSARDRWAGGEQFF. The CDR3 DNA follows: TGCAGTGCTAGAGATCGATGGGCGGGGGGAGAGCAGTTCTTC.

This clonotype was detected only a few times. This chain links TRBV5-1 with TRBJ1-1; D is unresolved. The V gene lost 4 bases and the J gene lost 0 bases, with 7 bases spanning the gap. The CDR3 has 13 amino acids. CDR1 SGHRS and CDR2 YFSETQ come from the germline V gene. The CDR3 DNA follows: TGCGCCAGCAGCCGGCTAATGAACACTGAAGCTTTCTTT. It translates to CASSRLMNTEAFF.

Ten or more counts support this clonotype. The chain employs TRBV28 and TRBJ2-1, with 10 bases matching TRBD1. V was pared by 8 bases and J by 8 bases, with 3 bases of the junction left unmatched. The germline V gene has CDR1 MDHEN and CDR2 SYDVKM. This CDR3 spans 12 amino acids. The CDR3 DNA sequence: TGTGCCAGCGGACAGGGGGTCGATGAGCAGTTCTTC. Translation: CASGQGVDEQFF.

This clonotype was detected a few times. The rearrangement uses TRBV7-9 and TRBJ2-7, with D possibly called TRBD1 or TRBD2 (5 bases each). CDR1 and CDR2 from the germline V gene are SEHNR and FQNEAQ (reference sequence). Trimming stripped 5 bases from V and 3 bases from J, with 17 bases between. The CDR3 totals 15 residues. Written as DNA, the CDR3 is TGTGCCAGCAGCCAACCGGGACGGCCGCTCTACGAGCAGTACTTC. Its translation: CASSQPGRPLYEQYF.

The J gene is TRBJ2-5, the V gene TRBV12-3 or TRBV12-4; 8 bases are a match to TRBD2. Losses at the gene ends were 6 bases for V and 1 base for J; bases not matched to a gene: 1. The CDR3 is 13 residues long. The CDR3 region is CASRAGGQETQYF. CDR3 coding DNA: TGTGCCAGCAGGGCGGGGGGCCAAGAGACCCAGTACTTC.

This sequence joins TRBV6-5 and TRBJ2-5; 11 bases map to TRBD2. Germline V gene sequence: CDR1 MNHEY, CDR2 SVGAGI. The CDR3 extends over 19 amino acids. Trimming cost V 0 bases and J 5 bases; bases outside gene matches: 14. The CDR3 coding sequence is TGTGCCAGCAGTTACTCTCACCTGACTAGCGGGGATACCGCGGAGACCCAGTACTTC. Translated: CASSYSHLTSGDTAETQYF.

The chain is built from TRBV5-1 and TRBJ2-7; D is uncertain. The ends were cut back, 0 bases at V and 5 bases at J, with 12 bases in the middle. The germline CDR1 and CDR2 sequences are SGHRS and YFSETQ. The CDR3 contains 14 residues. CDR3 nucleotides: TGCGCCAGCAGCTTGGCTGGTAGCTCGGACGAGCAGTACTTC. Translating gives CASSLAGSSDEQYF.

At least ten counts were recorded for this clonotype. The chain is built from TRBV20-1 and TRBJ1-1, with 8 positions matching TRBD1. J gave up 8 bases and V 1 base, and 9 bases lay outside the gene matches. This CDR3 region has 14 residues. The germline gives CDR1 DFQATT, CDR2 SNEGSKA (reference sequence). CDR3 DNA sequence: TGCAGTGCTAGAGTCTTGGACAGGGCTTACGAAGCTTTCTTT. This codes for CSARVLDRAYEAFF.

In its sample, this clonotype was seen a few times. In DNA form, the CDR3 reads TGTGCCAGCAGCTCCTTGACAGGGTTAGACTACGAGCAGTACTTC. This sequence encodes CASSSLTGLDYEQYF. The genes are TRBV11-2 and TRBJ2-7, with 7 bases matching TRBD1. V dropped 4 bases and J dropped 3; count of bases not matched to a gene: 9. The CDR3 sequence is 15 residues long. Germline V gives CDR1 SGHAT, CDR2 FQNNGV.

This clonotype was observed a few times. The chain uses TRBV29-1 and TRBJ2-7; D not certain. The CDR3 length is 12 residues. Germline assignment: CDR1 SQVTM and CDR2 ANQGSEA. Trimming left V 4 bases short and J 3 bases short, with 10 bases between. The CDR3 region is CSVVSPDYEQYF. For the CDR3, the DNA is TGCAGCGTTGTATCGCCCGACTACGAGCAGTACTTC.

The rearrangement joins TRBV10-3 to TRBJ1-5, with unresolved D. The CDR3 is 12 amino acids. The germline CDR1 and CDR2 sequences are ENHRY and SYGVKD. Trimming stripped 3 bases from V and 3 bases from J, with 3 bases between. The CDR3 region has the DNA TGTGCCATCAGTGACTTCAATCAGCCCCAGCATTTT. It is translated as CAISDFNQPQHF.

CDR3 DNA: TGCAGTGCTCGAAACCTTCGGAGGCAGGGTGATACCGGGGAGCTGTTTTTT. It yields the protein CSARNLRRQGDTGELFF. The chain employs TRBV20-1 and TRBJ2-2, with D perhaps being TRBD1 or TRBD2 (5 bases each). CDR3 length equals 17 residues. Germline V lookup: CDR1 DFQATT, CDR2 SNEGSKA (reference sequence). V was pared by 5 bases and J by 5 bases, with 24 bases between.

This clonotype was detected a few times. The V and J genes are TRBV20-1 and TRBJ2-1; D not resolved. V was trimmed by 5 bases and J by 8 bases, leaving 22 bases between them. Germline CDR1 reads DFQATT; CDR2 reads SNEGSKA (reference sequence). The CDR3 is made up of 15 amino acids. CDR3 DNA sequence: TGCAGTGCTTCCTCTCTAGACGAAAGTGGCTATGAGCAGTTCTTC. This translates into CSASSLDESGYEQFF.

The V call is TRBV5-4, the J call TRBJ2-5; D might be TRBD1 or TRBD2, each matching 5 bases. The V gene's germline CDR1 is SGHNT and CDR2 YYREEE (reference sequence). V dropped 5 bases and J dropped 5 bases, with 13 bases sitting between them. There are 13 residues in the CDR3. The CDR3 nucleotides are TGTGCCAGCAGGAAGGGACGTGAGGAGACCCAGTACTTC. It specifies CASRKGREETQYF.

The chain combines TRBV12-3 or TRBV12-4 with TRBJ2-3, with TRBD2 as a possible D gene (6 bases). The CDR3 is 14 amino acids. Deletions cut 3 bases from V and 7 bases from J, with 14 bases between. CDR3 DNA sequence: TGTGCCAGCAGTTTGGGGAGCGGGCTCCATACGCAGTATTTT. Protein sequence: CASSLGSGLHTQYF.

In this sample, this clonotype turned up a few times. The chain combines TRBV4-2 with TRBJ2-1; D possibly corresponds to TRBD1 (6 bases). Germline CDR1 LGHNA, CDR2 YNFKEQ. The CDR3 consists of 16 residues. Trimming left V 0 bases short and J 0 bases short, with 9 bases between. As DNA, the CDR3 is TGTGCCAGCAGCCAAGATCAGGGGAGCTCCTACAATGAGCAGTTCTTC. It yields the protein CASSQDQGSSYNEQFF.

This clonotype was detected only a few times. The CDR3 sequence is CSARRPGNEQFF. As DNA, the CDR3 is TGCAGTGCCCGGAGACCCGGGAATGAGCAGTTCTTC. V is TRBV20-1 and J is TRBJ2-1; D call uncertain. CDR3 length: 12 amino acids. CDR1 is DFQATT, CDR2 SNEGSKA, per germline (reference sequence). V shed 6 bases and J shed 7 bases, with 13 bases lying between them.

This clonotype has just a few counts. The gene calls are TRBV20-1 and TRBJ2-7; 11 bases are shared with TRBD2. The CDR3 sequence is 16 residues long. Trimming at V came to 1 base and at J to 0 bases, leaving 5 bases not matched to a gene. Germline values: CDR1 DFQATT, CDR2 SNEGSKA (reference sequence). Here the CDR3 DNA reads TGCAGTGCTAGAGGTGCCGGGACTAGCGGCTCCTACGAGCAGTACTTC. Its protein is CSARGAGTSGSYEQYF.